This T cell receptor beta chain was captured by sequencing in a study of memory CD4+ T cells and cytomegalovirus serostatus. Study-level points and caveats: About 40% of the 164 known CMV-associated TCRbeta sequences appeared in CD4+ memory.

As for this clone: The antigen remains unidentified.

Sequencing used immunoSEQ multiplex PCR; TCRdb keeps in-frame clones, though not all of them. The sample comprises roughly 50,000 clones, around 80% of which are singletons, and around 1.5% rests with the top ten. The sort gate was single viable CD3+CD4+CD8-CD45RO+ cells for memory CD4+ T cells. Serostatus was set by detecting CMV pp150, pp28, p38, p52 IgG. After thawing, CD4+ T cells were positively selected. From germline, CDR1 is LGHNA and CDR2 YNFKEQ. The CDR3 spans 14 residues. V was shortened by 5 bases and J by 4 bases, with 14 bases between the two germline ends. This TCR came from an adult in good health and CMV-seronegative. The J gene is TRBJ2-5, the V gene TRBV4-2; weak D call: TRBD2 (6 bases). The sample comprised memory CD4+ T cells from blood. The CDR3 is CASSSGDRLETQYF. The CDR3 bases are TGTGCCAGCAGCTCGGGGGATCGGTTAGAGACCCAGTACTTC.